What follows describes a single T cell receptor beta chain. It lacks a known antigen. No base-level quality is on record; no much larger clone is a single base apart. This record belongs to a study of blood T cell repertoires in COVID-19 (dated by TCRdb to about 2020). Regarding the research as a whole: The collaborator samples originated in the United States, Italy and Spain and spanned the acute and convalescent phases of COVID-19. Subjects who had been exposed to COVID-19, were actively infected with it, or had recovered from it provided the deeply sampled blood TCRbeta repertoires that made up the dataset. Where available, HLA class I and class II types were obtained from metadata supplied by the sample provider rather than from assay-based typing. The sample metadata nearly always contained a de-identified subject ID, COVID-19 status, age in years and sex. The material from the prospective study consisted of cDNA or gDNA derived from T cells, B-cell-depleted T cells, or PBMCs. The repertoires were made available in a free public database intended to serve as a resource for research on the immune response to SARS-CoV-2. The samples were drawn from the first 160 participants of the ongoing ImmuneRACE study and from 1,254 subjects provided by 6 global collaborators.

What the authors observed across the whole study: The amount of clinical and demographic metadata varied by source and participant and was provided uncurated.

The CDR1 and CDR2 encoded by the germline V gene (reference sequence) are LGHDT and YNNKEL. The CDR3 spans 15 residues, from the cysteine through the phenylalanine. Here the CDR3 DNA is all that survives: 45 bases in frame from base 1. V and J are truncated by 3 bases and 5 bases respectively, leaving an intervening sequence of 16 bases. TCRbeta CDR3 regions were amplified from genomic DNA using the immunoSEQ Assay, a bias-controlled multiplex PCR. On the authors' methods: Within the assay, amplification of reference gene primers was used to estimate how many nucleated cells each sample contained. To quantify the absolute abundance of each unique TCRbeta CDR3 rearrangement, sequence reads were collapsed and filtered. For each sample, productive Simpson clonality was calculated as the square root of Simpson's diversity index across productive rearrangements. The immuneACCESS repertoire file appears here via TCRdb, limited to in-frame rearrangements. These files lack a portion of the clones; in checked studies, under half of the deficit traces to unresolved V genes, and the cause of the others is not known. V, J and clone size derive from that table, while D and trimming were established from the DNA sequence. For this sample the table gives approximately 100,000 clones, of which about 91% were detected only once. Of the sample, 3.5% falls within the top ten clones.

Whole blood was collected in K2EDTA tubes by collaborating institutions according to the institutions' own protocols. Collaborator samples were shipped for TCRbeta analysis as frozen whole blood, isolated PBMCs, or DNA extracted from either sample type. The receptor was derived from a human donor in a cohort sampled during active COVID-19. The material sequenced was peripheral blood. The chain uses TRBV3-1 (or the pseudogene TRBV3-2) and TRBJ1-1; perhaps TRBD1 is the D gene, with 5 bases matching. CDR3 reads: CASSHSSARGTEAFF. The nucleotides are TGTGCCAGCAGCCACTCGTCCGCCCGGGGGACTGAAGCTTTCTTT.